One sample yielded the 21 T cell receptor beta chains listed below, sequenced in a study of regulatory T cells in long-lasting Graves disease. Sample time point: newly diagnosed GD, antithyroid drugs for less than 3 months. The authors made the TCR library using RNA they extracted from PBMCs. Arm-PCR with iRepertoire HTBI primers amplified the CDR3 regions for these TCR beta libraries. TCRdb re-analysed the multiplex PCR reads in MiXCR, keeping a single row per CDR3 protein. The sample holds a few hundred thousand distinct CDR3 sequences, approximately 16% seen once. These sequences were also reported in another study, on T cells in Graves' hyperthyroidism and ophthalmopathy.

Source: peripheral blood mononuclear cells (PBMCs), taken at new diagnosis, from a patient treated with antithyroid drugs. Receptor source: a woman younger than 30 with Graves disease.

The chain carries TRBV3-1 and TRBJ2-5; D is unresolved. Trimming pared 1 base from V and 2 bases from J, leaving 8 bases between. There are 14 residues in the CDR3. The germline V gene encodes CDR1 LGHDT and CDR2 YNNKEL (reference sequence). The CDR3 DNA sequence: TGTGCCAGCAGCCAAGCCCGACCACAAGAGACCCAGTACTTC. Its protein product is CASSQARPQETQYF.

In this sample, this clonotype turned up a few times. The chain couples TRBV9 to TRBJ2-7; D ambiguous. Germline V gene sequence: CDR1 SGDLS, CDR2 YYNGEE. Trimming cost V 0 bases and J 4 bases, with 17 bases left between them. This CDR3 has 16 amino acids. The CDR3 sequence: CASSVGVGGRLYEQYF. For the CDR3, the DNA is TGTGCCAGCAGCGTAGGGGTGGGCGGACGGCTGTACGAGCAGTACTTC.

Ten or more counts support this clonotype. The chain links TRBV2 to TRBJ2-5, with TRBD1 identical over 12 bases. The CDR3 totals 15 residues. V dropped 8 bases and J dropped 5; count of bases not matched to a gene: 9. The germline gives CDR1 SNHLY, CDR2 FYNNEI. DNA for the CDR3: TGTGCCAGCGGGAGGGGGACAGGGGGCAAGGAGACCCAGTACTTC. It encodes CASGRGTGGKETQYF.

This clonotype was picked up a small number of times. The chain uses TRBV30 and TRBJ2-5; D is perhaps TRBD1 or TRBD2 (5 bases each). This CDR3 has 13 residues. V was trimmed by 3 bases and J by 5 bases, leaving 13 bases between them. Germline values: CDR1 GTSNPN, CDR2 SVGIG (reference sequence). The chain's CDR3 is CAWRARGVETQYF. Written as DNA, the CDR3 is TGTGCCTGGAGGGCCCGGGGCGTGGAGACCCAGTACTTC.

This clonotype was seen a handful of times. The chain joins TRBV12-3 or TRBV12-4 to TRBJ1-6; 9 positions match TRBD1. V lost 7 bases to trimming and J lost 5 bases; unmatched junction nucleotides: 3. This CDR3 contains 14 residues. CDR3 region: CASTRTGDNSPLHF. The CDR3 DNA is TGTGCCAGCACCCGGACAGGGGATAATTCACCCCTCCACTTT.

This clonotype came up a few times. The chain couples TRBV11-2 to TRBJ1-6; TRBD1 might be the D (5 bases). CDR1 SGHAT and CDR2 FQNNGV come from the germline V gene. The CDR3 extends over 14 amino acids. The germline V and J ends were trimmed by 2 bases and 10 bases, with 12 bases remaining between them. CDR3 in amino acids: CASSLLLRGSPLHF. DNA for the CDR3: TGTGCCAGCAGCTTACTATTGAGGGGCTCACCCCTCCACTTT.

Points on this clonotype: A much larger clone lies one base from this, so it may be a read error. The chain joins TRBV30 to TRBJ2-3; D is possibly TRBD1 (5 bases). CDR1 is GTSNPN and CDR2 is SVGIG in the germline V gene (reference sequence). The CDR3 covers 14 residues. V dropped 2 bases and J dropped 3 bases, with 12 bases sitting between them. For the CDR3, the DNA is TGTGCCTGGAGTAGGGCAGGGCGTACAGATACGCAGTATTTT. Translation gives CAWSRAGRTDTQYF.

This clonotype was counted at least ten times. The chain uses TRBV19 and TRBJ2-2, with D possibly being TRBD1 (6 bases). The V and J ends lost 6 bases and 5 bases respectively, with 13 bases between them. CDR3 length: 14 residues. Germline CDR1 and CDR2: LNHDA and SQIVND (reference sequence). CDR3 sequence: CASRINRVTGELFF. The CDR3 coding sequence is TGTGCCAGTAGGATAAACAGGGTTACCGGGGAGCTGTTTTTT.

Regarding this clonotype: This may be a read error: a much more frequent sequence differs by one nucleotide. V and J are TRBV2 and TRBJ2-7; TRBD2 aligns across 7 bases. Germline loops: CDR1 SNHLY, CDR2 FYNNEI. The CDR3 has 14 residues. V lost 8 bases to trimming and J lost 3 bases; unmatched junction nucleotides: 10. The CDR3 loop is CASGGSGAIYEQYF. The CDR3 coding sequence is TGTGCCAGCGGAGGGAGCGGGGCCATCTACGAGCAGTACTTC.

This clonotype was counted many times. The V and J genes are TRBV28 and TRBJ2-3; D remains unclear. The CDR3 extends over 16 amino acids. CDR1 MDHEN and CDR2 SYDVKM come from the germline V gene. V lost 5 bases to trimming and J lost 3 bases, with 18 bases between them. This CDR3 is CASSPSRVQNTDTQYF. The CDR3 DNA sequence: TGTGCCAGCAGTCCCTCCCGGGTCCAGAATACAGATACGCAGTATTTT.

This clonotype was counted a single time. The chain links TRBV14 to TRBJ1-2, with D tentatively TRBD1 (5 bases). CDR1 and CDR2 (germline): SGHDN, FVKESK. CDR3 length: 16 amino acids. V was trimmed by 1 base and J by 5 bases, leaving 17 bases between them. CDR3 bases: TGTGCCAGCAGCCAAGTTGGGACCTGGGAAAATTATGGCTACACCTTC. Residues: CASSQVGTWENYGYTF. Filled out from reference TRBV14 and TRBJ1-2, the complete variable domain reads EAGVTQFPSHSVIEKGQTVTLRCDPISGHDNLYWYRRVMGKEIKFLLHFVKESKQDESGMPNNRFLAERTGGTYSTLKVQPAELEDSGVYFCASSQVGTWENYGYTFGSGTRLTVV.

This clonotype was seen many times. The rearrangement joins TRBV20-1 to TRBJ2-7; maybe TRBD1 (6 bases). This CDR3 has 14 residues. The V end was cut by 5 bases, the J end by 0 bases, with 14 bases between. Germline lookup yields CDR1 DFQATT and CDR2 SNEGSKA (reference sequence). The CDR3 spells CSAPDRPASYEQYF. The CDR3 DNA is TGCAGTGCTCCCGACAGGCCCGCCTCCTACGAGCAGTACTTC.

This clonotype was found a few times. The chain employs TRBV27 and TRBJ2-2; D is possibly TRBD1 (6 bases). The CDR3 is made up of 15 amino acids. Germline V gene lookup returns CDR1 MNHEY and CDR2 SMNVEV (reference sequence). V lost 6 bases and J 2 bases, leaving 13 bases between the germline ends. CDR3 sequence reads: CASRNQGTNTGELFF. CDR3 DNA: TGTGCCAGCAGAAACCAGGGGACCAACACCGGGGAGCTGTTTTTT.

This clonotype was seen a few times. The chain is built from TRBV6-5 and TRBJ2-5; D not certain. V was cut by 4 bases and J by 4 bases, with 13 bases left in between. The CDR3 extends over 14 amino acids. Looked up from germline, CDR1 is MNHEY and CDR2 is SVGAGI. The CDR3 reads CASSFHGRRETQYF. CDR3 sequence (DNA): TGTGCCAGCAGTTTTCACGGGCGGCGAGAGACCCAGTACTTC.

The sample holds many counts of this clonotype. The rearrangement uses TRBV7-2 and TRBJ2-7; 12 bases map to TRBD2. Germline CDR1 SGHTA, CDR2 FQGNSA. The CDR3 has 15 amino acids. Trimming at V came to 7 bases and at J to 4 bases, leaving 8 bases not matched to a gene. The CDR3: CASTLGLAGLYEQYF. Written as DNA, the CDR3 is TGTGCCAGCACCCTGGGACTAGCGGGTTTATACGAGCAGTACTTC.

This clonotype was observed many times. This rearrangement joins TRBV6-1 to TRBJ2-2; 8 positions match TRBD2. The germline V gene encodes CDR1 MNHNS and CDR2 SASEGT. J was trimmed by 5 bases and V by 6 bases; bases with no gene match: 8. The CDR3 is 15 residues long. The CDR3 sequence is CASSHRTSKTGELFF. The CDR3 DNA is TGTGCCAGCAGCCACCGGACTAGCAAAACCGGGGAGCTGTTTTTT.

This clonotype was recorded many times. CDR3 loop: CASTERGNTGELFF. CDR3 bases: TGTGCCAGCACCGAACGCGGTAACACCGGGGAGCTGTTTTTT. The chain links TRBV2 to TRBJ2-2; D remains ambiguous. The CDR3 is 14 residues long. Germline CDR1 is SNHLY and CDR2 is FYNNEI. Trimming took off 7 bases at V and 2 bases at J, with 11 bases between the two ends.

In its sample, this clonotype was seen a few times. The CDR3 loop reads CASRGSGSPYEQYF. The CDR3 coding sequence is TGTGCCAGCAGGGGATCCGGCAGTCCCTACGAGCAGTACTTC. This chain joins TRBV28 and TRBJ2-7; no clear D. CDR1 and CDR2 (germline): MDHEN, SYDVKM. The V end lost 6 bases, the J end lost 2 bases, and 14 bases lay between the germline ends. The CDR3 extends over 14 amino acids.

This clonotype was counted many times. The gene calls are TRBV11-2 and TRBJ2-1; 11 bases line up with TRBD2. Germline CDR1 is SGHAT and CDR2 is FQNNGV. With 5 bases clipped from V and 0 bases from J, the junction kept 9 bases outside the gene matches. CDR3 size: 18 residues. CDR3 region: CASSQSRTSGSSYNEQFF. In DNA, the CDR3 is TGTGCCAGCAGCCAAAGTCGAACTAGCGGGAGCTCCTACAATGAGCAGTTCTTC.

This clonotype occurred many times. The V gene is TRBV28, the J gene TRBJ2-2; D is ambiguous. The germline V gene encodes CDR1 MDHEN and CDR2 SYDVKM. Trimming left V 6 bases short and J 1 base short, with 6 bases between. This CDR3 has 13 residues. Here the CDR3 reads CASSLRNTGELFF. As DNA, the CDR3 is TGTGCCAGCAGCTTAAGGAACACCGGGGAGCTGTTTTTT.

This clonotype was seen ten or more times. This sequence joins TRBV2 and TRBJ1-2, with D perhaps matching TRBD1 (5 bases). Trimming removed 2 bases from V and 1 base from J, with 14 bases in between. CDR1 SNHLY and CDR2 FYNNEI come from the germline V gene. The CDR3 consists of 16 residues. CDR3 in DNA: TGTGCCAGCAGTGAACTCCGGGACCGAGTTAACTATGGCTACACCTTC. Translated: CASSELRDRVNYGYTF.